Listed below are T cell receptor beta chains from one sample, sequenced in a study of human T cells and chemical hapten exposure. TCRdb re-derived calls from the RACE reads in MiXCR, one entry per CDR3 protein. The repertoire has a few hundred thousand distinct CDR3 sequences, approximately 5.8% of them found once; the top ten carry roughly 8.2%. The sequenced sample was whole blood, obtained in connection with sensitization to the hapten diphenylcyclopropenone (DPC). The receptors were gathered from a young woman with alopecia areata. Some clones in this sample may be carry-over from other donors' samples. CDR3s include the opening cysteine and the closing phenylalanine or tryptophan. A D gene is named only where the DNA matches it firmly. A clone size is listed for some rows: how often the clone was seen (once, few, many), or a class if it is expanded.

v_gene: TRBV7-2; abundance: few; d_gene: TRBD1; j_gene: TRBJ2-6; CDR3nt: TGTGCCAGCAGCTTAGCTGGGACAGGGCCCTCTGGGGCCAACGTCCTGACTTTC; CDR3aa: CASSLAGTGPSGANVLTF
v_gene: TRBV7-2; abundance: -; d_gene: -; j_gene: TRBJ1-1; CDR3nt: TGTGCCAGCAGCCGTGGGACATTCGGTACTGAAGCTTTCTTT; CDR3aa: CASSRGTFGTEAFF
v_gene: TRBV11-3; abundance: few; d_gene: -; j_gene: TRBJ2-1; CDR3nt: TGTGCCAGCAGCCCCGGACCGGGGAAGGGGAATGAGCAGTTCTTC; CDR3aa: CASSPGPGKGNEQFF
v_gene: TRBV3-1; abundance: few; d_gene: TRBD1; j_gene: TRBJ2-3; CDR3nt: TGTGCCAGCAGCCAAGGGACAGGGCCCACAGATACGCAGTATTTT; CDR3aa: CASSQGTGPTDTQYF
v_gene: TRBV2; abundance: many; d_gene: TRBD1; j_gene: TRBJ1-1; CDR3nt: TGTGCCAGCAGGACGACAGGGCCCATGAACACTGAAGCTTTCTTT; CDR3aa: CASRTTGPMNTEAFF
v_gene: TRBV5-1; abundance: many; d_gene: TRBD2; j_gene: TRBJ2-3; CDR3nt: TGCGCCAGCAGCAGAGGGACTAGCGGGATTTCAGATACGCAGTATTTT; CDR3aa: CASSRGTSGISDTQYF
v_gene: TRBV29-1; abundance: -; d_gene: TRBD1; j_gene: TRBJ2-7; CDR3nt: TGCAGCGTCGCACAAGGGGGACAGGGGGCAGTGAGGGAGCAGTACTTC; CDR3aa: CSVAQGGQGAVREQYF
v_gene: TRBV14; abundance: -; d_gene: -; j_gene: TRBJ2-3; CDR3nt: TGTGCCAGCAGCCAAGATCGGCCCCCCGACGGAACGCAGTATTTT; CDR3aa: CASSQDRPPDGTQYF
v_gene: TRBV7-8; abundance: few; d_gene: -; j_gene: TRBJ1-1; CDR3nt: TGTGCCAGCAAAACCGAGCAGGCCCTAGGGAACACTGAAGCTTTCTTT; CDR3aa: CASKTEQALGNTEAFF
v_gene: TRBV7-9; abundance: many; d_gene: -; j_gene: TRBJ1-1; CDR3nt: TGTGCCAGCAGCTCCTCAGAGAACACTGAAGCTTTCTTT; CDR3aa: CASSSSENTEAFF
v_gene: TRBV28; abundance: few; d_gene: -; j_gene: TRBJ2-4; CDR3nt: TGTGCCAGCAGTTTAGCCGGGGAAGGCATTCAGTACTTC; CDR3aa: CASSLAGEGIQYF
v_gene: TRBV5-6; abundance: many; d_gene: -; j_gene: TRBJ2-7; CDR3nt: TGTGCCAGCAGCTCCAACGGACAGAGGAGCTCCTACGAGCAGTACTTC; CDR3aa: CASSSNGQRSSYEQYF
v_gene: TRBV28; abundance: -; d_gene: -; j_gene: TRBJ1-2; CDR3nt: TGTGCCAGCAAGTTAGGAACAGGGACGAGGCTGGGGGGCTACACCTTC; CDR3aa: CASKLGTGTRLGGYTF
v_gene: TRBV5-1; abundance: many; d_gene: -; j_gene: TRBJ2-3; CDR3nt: TGCGCCAGCAGCTTCGAGGGGTCCCCAGATACGCAGTATTTT; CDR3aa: CASSFEGSPDTQYF